The 16 T cell receptor beta chains listed next were all sequenced from one sample in a study of breast tumors, draining lymph nodes, adjacent tissues. Breast cancer patients provided tissue from their axillary draining lymph nodes. TCRdb ran MiXCR on the multiplex PCR reads and lists one entry per CDR3 protein. The table has some 230,000 distinct CDR3 sequences, less than 35% seen once; the top ten hold approximately 3.6%. Source material: axillary lymph node tissue. These receptors were taken from a female donor with breast cancer. Some clones in this sample may be carry-over from other donors' samples.

This chain links TRBV7-3 with TRBJ2-2; TRBD1 matches 8 bases. From germline, CDR1 is SGHTA and CDR2 FQGTGA. The V segment lost 2 bases and the J segment 5 bases; nucleotides outside the gene matches: 7. The CDR3 is 16 amino acids. CDR3 coding DNA: TGTGCCAGCAGCTTATGGGGGGACAGGACAACCGGGGAGCTGTTTTTT. It yields the protein CASSLWGDRTTGELFF.

The rearrangement links TRBV6-5 to TRBJ2-3; a weak D match, TRBD2 (5 bases). The CDR3 is 12 residues long. V was clipped by 5 bases and J by 5 bases, with 8 bases between them. Germline CDR1 and CDR2: MNHEY and SVGAGI. The CDR3 here is CASSTAGDTQYF. CDR3 nucleotide sequence: TGTGCCAGCAGTACGGCGGGAGATACGCAGTATTTT.

This clonotype was seen many times. The gene calls are TRBV12-3 or TRBV12-4 and TRBJ1-2, with 7 bases matching TRBD1. CDR3 length: 15 amino acids. J was trimmed by 5 bases and V by 4 bases; bases with no gene match: 10. CDR3 sequence (DNA): TGTGCCAGCAGTTGGACAGGCAGGACGTTATATGGCTACACCTTC. It specifies CASSWTGRTLYGYTF.

A note on this clonotype: This sequence may be a read error, since a much larger clone differs from it by one base. The CDR3 does not close with the conserved phenylalanine or tryptophan, likely indicating a read error. V usage is TRBV7-3 and J usage is TRBJ2-5; D call uncertain. V was cut by 5 bases and J by 6 bases, with 16 bases left in between. The CDR3 totals 14 residues. Germline V CDR1 and CDR2: SGHTA, FQGTGA. The CDR3 region has the DNA TGTGCCAGCAGCCCCGGCCGGGTCGAAAAGACCCAGTACCTC. Amino acids: CASSPGRVEKTQYL.

This clonotype was found a few times. CDR3: CASSLGDRVIHIQYF. CDR3 nucleotides: TGTGCCAGCAGCTTAGGGGACAGGGTCATTCACATTCAGTACTTC. V and J are TRBV11-2 and TRBJ2-4; TRBD1 matches 9 bases. V trimming: 1 base; J trimming: 8 bases; junction bases outside the gene matches: 6. The CDR3 has 15 residues. Per the germline V gene, CDR1 is SGHAT and CDR2 is FQNNGV. The full variable domain, in which reference TRBV11-2 and TRBJ2-4 provide the parts outside the CDR3, is EAGVAQSPRYKIIEKRQSVAFWCNPISGHATLYWYQQILGQGPKLLIQFQNNGVVDDSQLPKDRFSAERLKGVDSTLKIQPAKLEDSAVYLCASSLGDRVIHIQYFGAGTRLSVL.

This clonotype was seen ten or more times. V and J are TRBV12-3 or TRBV12-4 and TRBJ1-2, with 8 bases aligning to TRBD1. The CDR3 covers 13 residues. V trimming: 6 bases; J trimming: 6 bases; junction bases outside the gene matches: 6. CDR3 sequence: CASRLGQGNGYTF. The CDR3 DNA is TGTGCCAGCAGACTCGGACAGGGAAATGGCTACACCTTC.

The V gene is TRBV7-2, the J gene TRBJ2-7; D possibly matches TRBD1 or TRBD2 (8 bases each). Germline CDR1 SGHTA, CDR2 FQGNSA. The CDR3 is 20 residues long. Trimming pared 0 bases from V and 7 bases from J, leaving 31 bases between. The CDR3 nucleotides read TGTGCCAGCAGCTTAGCGACCAGGGGGCCACCGGGACTAGGGGGAGGGGAGCAGTACTTC. It yields the protein CASSLATRGPPGLGGGEQYF.

This chain connects TRBV7-6 to TRBJ2-6; D is unclear. V gave up 3 bases and J gave up 0 bases, with 9 bases separating them. In germline, CDR1 is SGHVS, CDR2 FNYEAQ. This CDR3 is built from 16 residues. The CDR3 DNA is TGTGCCAGCAGCTTGGGGATGATCTCTGGGGCCAACGTCCTGACTTTC. Translation: CASSLGMISGANVLTF.

The sample holds many counts of this clonotype. V gene TRBV24-1 combines with J gene TRBJ1-2; TRBD1 aligns across 9 bases. The V gene's germline CDR1 is KGHDR and CDR2 SFDVKD. The J segment lost 7 bases and the V segment lost 7 bases, leaving 6 bases of the junction unmatched. There are 13 residues in the CDR3. The CDR3 nucleotides are TGTGCCACCAGCCAGACAGGGGGTGGTGGCTACACCTTC. Protein: CATSQTGGGGYTF.

This clonotype was detected many times. This rearrangement joins TRBV6-1 to TRBJ2-7; TRBD1 matches 7 bases. V lost 6 bases and J lost 3; bases outside the gene matches: 8. This CDR3 has 14 residues. In germline, CDR1 is MNHNS, CDR2 SASEGT. The DNA for the CDR3 is TGTGCCAGCAGACCCGGGACAGAGAGCTACGAGCAGTACTTC. Protein: CASRPGTESYEQYF.

There are many counts of this clonotype. The chain links TRBV5-8 to TRBJ2-3, with 11 bases matching TRBD1. The CDR3 sequence is 14 residues long. Germline V gene sequence: CDR1 SGHTS, CDR2 YDEGEE. J lost 5 bases, V lost 2 bases, and 1 base had no gene match. This chain's CDR3 is CASSFGTGGDTQYF. CDR3 DNA sequence: TGTGCCAGCAGCTTCGGGACAGGGGGAGATACGCAGTATTTT.

The sample holds many counts of this clonotype. V is TRBV24-1 and J is TRBJ1-3; 9 bases agree with TRBD1. This CDR3 has 15 amino acids. Losses at the gene ends were 8 bases for V and 6 bases for J; bases not matched to a gene: 10. The germline V gene encodes CDR1 KGHDR and CDR2 SFDVKD. The CDR3 nucleotides read TGTGCCACCACCACTCACAGGGGGCTGGAAAACACCATATATTTT. This translates into CATTTHRGLENTIYF.

This clonotype was counted many times. This chain's CDR3 is CASSVEQRTDTQYF. The CDR3 region has the DNA TGTGCCAGCAGCGTAGAACAGAGGACAGATACGCAGTATTTT. The genes are TRBV9 and TRBJ2-3; D unclear. The germline V and J ends were trimmed by 0 bases and 3 bases, with 8 bases remaining between them. Germline CDR1 and CDR2: SGDLS and YYNGEE. The CDR3 is 14 residues long.

To note about this clonotype: This CDR3 is missing its conserved last phenylalanine or tryptophan, likely due to a read error. The DNA is left out, because the CDR3 cannot be placed on it with certainty; the CDR3 is given as TCRdb lists it. The chain's CDR3 is CASKGGTSNQPQQA. The rearrangement links TRBV2 to TRBJ1-5; the D call TRBD1 from the table was never checked on the DNA. The CDR3 region is 14 residues in length, termini included. Germline assignment: CDR1 SNHLY and CDR2 FYNNEI.

This clonotype has a count of ten or more. The chain is built from TRBV19 and TRBJ1-5; no clear D gene. The CDR3 consists of 14 residues. V lost 3 bases to trimming and J lost 2 bases, with 8 bases between them. Per germline, CDR1 LNHDA and CDR2 SQIVND (reference sequence). The CDR3 reads CASSIGNGNQPQHF. The CDR3 nucleotides read TGTGCCAGTAGTATCGGGAATGGCAATCAGCCCCAGCATTTT.

The rearrangement links TRBV12-3 or TRBV12-4 to TRBJ2-5, with D possibly matching TRBD2 (5 bases). The V end was cut by 6 bases, the J end by 6 bases, with 11 bases between. There are 12 residues in the CDR3. This CDR3 is CASRSGKKTQYF. For the CDR3, the DNA is TGTGCCAGCAGGTCCGGGAAGAAGACCCAGTACTTC.